The source of this T cell receptor beta chain is a study of T cells in Graves' hyperthyroidism and ophthalmopathy. Germline V gene lookup returns CDR1 MDHEN and CDR2 SYDVKM. This CDR3 has 15 residues. Unmatched junction bases numbered 9, after V lost 5 bases and J lost 4 bases. TCR beta CDR3 regions were amplified from RNA transcripts. The study used the HTBI primer set for a first-round RT-PCR of the TCR CDR3. One entry per CDR3 protein, called by TCRdb with MiXCR from the multiplex PCR reads. The sample has around 300,000 distinct CDR3 sequences; approximately 14% are singletons. This clonotype was detected many times.

The sequenced material came from blood. The sequence was obtained from a woman aged 30 to 39 with Graves' hyperthyroidism. This chain joins TRBV28 and TRBJ2-3; the match to TRBD2 covers 7 bases. CDR3 protein: CASSPTSNSADTQYF. The CDR3 nucleotides are TGTGCCAGCAGTCCGACTAGCAATTCCGCAGATACGCAGTATTTT.